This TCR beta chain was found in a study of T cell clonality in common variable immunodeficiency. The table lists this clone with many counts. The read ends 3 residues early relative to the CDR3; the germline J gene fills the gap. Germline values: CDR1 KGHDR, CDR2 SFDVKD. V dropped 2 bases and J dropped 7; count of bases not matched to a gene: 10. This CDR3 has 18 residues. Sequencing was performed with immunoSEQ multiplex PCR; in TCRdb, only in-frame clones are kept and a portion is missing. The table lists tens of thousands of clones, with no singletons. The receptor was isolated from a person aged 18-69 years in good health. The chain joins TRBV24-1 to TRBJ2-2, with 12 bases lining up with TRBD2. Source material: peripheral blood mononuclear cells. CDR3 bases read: TGTGCCACCAGTGATTCCTCTAGCGGGAGGGACGAGGTCGGGGAG. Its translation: CATSDSSSGRDEVGE. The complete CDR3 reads CATSDSSSGRDEVGELFF.